This record covers a single T cell receptor beta chain. The antigen is not known. This entry comes from a study of T cells in Graves' hyperthyroidism and ophthalmopathy. General study results and limits: Stable hyperthyroidism and ophthalmopathy were separated using 13 V-J signatures. Most thyroid clonotypes with frequency above 0.001 were detected in blood.

V lost 0 bases to trimming and J lost 4 bases; unmatched junction nucleotides: 5. Germline V lookup: CDR1 ENHRY, CDR2 SYGVKD. The CDR3 is 15 residues long. Clinical symptoms, serum thyroxine and TRAb, thyroid ultrasound and orbital computed tomography were used for the diagnoses. TCR beta CDR3 regions were amplified from RNA transcripts. Initially, a first-round RT-PCR of the TCR CDR3 employed the HTBI primer set. Via MiXCR, TCRdb re-called the multiplex PCR reads, giving one row per CDR3 protein. The sample consists of around 450,000 distinct CDR3 sequences, around a sixth of them appearing once. The material sequenced was blood. The receptor comes from a woman aged 18-29 years with Graves' hyperthyroidism. The V and J genes are TRBV10-3 and TRBJ2-7; 8 bases are shared with TRBD2. CDR3 protein: CAISESAGVSYEQYF. CDR3 sequence (DNA): TGTGCCATCAGTGAGTCAGCGGGAGTATCGTACGAGCAGTACTTC.